These T cell receptor beta chains were read from a single sample in a study of T cell responses to AZD1222 COVID-19 vaccine. The method was immunoSEQ multiplex PCR; TCRdb's version includes in-frame clones alone and lacks a portion of them. The top ten clones hold around 5% of a sample with 140,000 to 150,000 clones, about 82% of them seen once. This sample comprised peripheral blood, obtained 28 days after the second AZD1222 dose. The source of these receptors is an adult who received the AZD1222 COVID-19 vaccine. CDR3s include the opening cysteine and the closing phenylalanine or tryptophan. D genes are given only for firm matches. Rows give clone size only sometimes, using once, few, many, or a class for an expanded clone.

TRBJ1-1,TRBV7-9,.,.,TGTGCCAGCAGCTTACCGCGGAGTGAAGCTTTCTTT,CASSLPRSEAFF
TRBJ1-2,TRBV18,once,TRBD1,TGTGCCAGCTCACCACCGCAGGACAGGTACCCTAACTATGGCTACACCTTC,CASSPPQDRYPNYGYTF
TRBJ2-5,TRBV4-2,.,TRBD2,TGTGCCAGCAGCCAGGATGGGACTAGCGGGATTCAAGAGACCCAGTACTTC,CASSQDGTSGIQETQYF
TRBJ2-1,TRBV20-1,.,.,TGCAGTGCAAGTCGGGACAACCCCCCCTACAATGAGCAGTTCTTC,CSASRDNPPYNEQFF
TRBJ1-1,TRBV10-3,.,.,TGTGCCATCAGTGAGGCCGACTCCATTGAAGCTTTCTTT,CAISEADSIEAFF
TRBJ2-2,TRBV9,.,.,TGTGCCAGCAGCGGGGACACCGGGGAGCTGTTTTTT,CASSGDTGELFF
TRBJ1-4,TRBV19,.,TRBD1,TGTGCCAGTAGGGACAGGGGGACAGGGGGCGTAAATGAAAAACTGTTTTTT,CASRDRGTGGVNEKLFF
TRBJ1-1,TRBV5-1,.,.,TGCGCCAGCAGCTTTACGGACAGCACTGAAGCTTTCTTT,CASSFTDSTEAFF
TRBJ2-7,TRBV10-3,.,.,TGTGCCATCACCCCGGGAAGGGGCAACGAGCAGTACTTC,CAITPGRGNEQYF
TRBJ2-1,TRBV7-9,.,TRBD2,TGTGCCAGCAGCTTAAGAACTAGCGGGAGTTTCAATGAGCAGTTCTTC,CASSLRTSGSFNEQFF
TRBJ1-1,TRBV18,few,.,TGTGCCAGCTCCCTGGACAGTGAAGCTTTCTTT,CASSLDSEAFF
TRBJ1-6,TRBV27,few,TRBD1,TGTGCCAGCAGCTTAGGGGGCGCGACCTATAATTCACCCCTCCACTTT,CASSLGGATYNSPLHF
TRBJ2-2,TRBV3-1/TRBV3-2,once,.,TGTGCCAGCAGCCAAGTATGGCAGGCCGGGGAGCTGTTTTTT,CASSQVWQAGELFF
TRBJ2-7,TRBV6-5,.,TRBD2,TGTGCCAGCAGCCCCCGCGGGGGGTCTACCTACGAGCAGTACTTC,CASSPRGGSTYEQYF
TRBJ2-4,TRBV12-3/TRBV12-4,.,.,TGTGCCAGCAGTTTCTCCCAGGGGATTCAGTACTTC,CASSFSQGIQYF
TRBJ2-1,TRBV5-4,.,.,TGTGCCAGCAGCTTTATAGGAAGCTCCTACAATGAGCAGTTCTTC,CASSFIGSSYNEQFF
TRBJ2-5,TRBV9,once,.,TGTGCCAGCAGCAGGGACCAAGAGACCCAGTACTTC,CASSRDQETQYF
TRBJ1-1,TRBV10-1,few,.,TGCGCCAGCAGACTTGGCGCGAACACTGAAGCTTTCTTT,CASRLGANTEAFF
TRBJ2-7,TRBV15,.,.,TGTGCCACCAGCCGCGGGGCAGGGGACAGTAGGGGATCCTACGAGCAGTACTTC,CATSRGAGDSRGSYEQYF
TRBJ2-7,TRBV5-6,.,TRBD1,TGTGCCAGCAGCTACTTGGGACAGGGGTTTTCCTACGAGCAGTACTTC,CASSYLGQGFSYEQYF
TRBJ2-3,TRBV3-1/TRBV3-2,.,TRBD2,TGTGCCAGCAGCCAAACTAGCGGGGGGGTGAGCACAGATACGCAGTATTTT,CASSQTSGGVSTDTQYF
TRBJ2-7,TRBV7-2,once,.,TGTGCCAGCAGCTTACGGGGACCCGAGCAGTACTTC,CASSLRGPEQYF
TRBJ1-1,TRBV11-1,few,.,TGTGCCAGCAGCTTACAGGTGGATGGCACTGAAGCTTTCTTT,CASSLQVDGTEAFF
TRBJ1-6,TRBV6-5,.,.,TGTGCCAGCAGAAGGGGGGGTAATTCACCCCTCCACTTT,CASRRGGNSPLHF
TRBJ2-5,TRBV30,.,TRBD2,TGTGCCTGGAGTGTTCTAGCGGGGATCCAAGAGACCCAGTACTTC,CAWSVLAGIQETQYF
TRBJ1-2,TRBV4-1,.,.,TGCGCCAGCAGCCAAAACCCCAGGGGTTTTATGGGAGGCTACACCTTC,CASSQNPRGFMGGYTF
TRBJ2-1,TRBV18,.,TRBD2,TGTGCCAGCTCACCATCGACTAGCCGAGGGGATGAGCAGTTCTTC,CASSPSTSRGDEQFF
TRBJ2-3,TRBV4-1,few,TRBD2,TGCGCCAGCAGAATACAGGCTAGCGGAAAAGATACGCAGTATTTT,CASRIQASGKDTQYF
TRBJ2-1,TRBV30,.,TRBD2,TGTGCCCGCGAAACGCGGGAGGAGTACAATGAGCAGTTCTTC,CARETREEYNEQFF
TRBJ1-2,TRBV6-5,.,TRBD1,TGTGCCAGCAACCCGGGACAGATCAGAGTTTTTGGCTACACCTTC,CASNPGQIRVFGYTF
TRBJ1-2,TRBV30,.,.,TGTGCCTGGAGTCCAGACACCAACTATGGCTACACCTTC,CAWSPDTNYGYTF
TRBJ2-6,TRBV11-3,.,.,TGTGCCACCCTGGGTAGGGGGGCCAACGTCCTGACTTTC,CATLGRGANVLTF
TRBJ1-1,TRBV10-3,.,TRBD1,TGTGCCATCAGGGGACAGGGCGGTAGTTGGAACACTGAAGCTTTCTTT,CAIRGQGGSWNTEAFF
TRBJ1-6,TRBV3-1/TRBV3-2,.,.,TGTGCCAGCAGCCAAGATCTAAGGGTAGTTTCACCCCTCCACTTT,CASSQDLRVVSPLHF
TRBJ2-1,TRBV6-5,few,.,TGTGCCAGCTTCCAGGGGGGGGACTACAATGAGCAGTTCTTC,CASFQGGDYNEQFF
TRBJ2-7,TRBV10-3,.,.,TGTGCCATCAGTGATCGCGGGTACTCCTACGAGCAGTACTTC,CAISDRGYSYEQYF
TRBJ1-2,TRBV3-1/TRBV3-2,once,.,TGTGCCAGCAGGTACAAGGACGCCTATGGCTACACCTTC,CASRYKDAYGYTF
TRBJ1-1,TRBV2,.,TRBD1,TGTGCCAGCAGGGCGGACAGGGGTATTGCCAACACTGAAGCTTTCTTT,CASRADRGIANTEAFF
TRBJ1-2,TRBV3-1/TRBV3-2,once,.,TGTGCCAGCAGCCTCAACAGGGCAGACTATGGCTACACCTTC,CASSLNRADYGYTF
TRBJ2-7,TRBV7-2,.,.,TGTGCCAGCAGCTTAGTCTACGAGCAGTACTTC,CASSLVYEQYF
TRBJ1-2,TRBV19,.,.,TGTGCCAGTAAGGATGATTTCTCGGCTTACGGCTACACCTTC,CASKDDFSAYGYTF